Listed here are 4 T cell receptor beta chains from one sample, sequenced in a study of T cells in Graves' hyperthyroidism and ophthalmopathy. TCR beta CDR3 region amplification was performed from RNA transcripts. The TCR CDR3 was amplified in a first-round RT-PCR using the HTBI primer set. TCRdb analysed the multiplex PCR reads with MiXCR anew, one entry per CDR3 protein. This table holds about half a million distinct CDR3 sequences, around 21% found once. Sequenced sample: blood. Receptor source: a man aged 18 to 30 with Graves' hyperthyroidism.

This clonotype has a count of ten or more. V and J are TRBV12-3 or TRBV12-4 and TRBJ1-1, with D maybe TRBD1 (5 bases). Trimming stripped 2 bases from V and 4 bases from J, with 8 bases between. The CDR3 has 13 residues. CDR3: CASSLRGSTEAFF. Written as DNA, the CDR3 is TGTGCCAGCAGTTTAAGGGGAAGCACTGAAGCTTTCTTT.

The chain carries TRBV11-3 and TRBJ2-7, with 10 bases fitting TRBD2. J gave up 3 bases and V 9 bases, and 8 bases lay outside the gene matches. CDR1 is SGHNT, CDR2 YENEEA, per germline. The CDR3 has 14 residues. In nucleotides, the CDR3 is TGTGCCAGTACCAGCGGGGGGGCCTTCTACGAGCAGTACTTC. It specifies CASTSGGAFYEQYF.

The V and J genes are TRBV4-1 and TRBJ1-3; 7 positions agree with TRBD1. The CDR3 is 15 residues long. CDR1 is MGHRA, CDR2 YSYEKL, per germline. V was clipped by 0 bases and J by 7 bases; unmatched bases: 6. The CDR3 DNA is TGCGCCAGCAGCCAAGAATGGGACAGCCGGAACACCATATATTTT. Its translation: CASSQEWDSRNTIYF.

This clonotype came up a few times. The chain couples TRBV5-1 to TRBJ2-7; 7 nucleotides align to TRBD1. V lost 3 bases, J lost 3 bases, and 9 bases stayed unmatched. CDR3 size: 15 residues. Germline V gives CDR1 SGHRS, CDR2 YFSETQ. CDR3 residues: CASSSGQLILYEQYF. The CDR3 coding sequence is TGCGCCAGCAGCTCGGGACAGCTTATCCTCTACGAGCAGTACTTC.